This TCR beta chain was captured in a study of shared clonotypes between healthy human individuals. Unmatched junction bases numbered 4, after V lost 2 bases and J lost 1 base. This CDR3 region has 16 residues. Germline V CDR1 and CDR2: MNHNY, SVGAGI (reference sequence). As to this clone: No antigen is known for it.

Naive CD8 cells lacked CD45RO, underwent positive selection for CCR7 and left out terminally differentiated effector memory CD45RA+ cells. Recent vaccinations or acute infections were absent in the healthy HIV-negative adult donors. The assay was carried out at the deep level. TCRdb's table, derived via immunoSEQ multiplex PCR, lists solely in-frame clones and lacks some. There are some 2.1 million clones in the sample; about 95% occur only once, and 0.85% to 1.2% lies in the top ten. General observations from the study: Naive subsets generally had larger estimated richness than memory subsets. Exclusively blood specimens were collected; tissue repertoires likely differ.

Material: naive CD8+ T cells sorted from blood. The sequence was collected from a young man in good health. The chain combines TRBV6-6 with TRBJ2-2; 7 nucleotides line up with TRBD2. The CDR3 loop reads CASSYPKRGNTGELFF. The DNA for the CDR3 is TGTGCCAGCAGTTACCCCAAGCGGGGGAACACCGGGGAGCTGTTTTTT.